Presented here are 17 T cell receptor beta chains from one specimen sequenced in a study of blood T cell repertoires in COVID-19. Some clones are missing from TCRdb's copy, which holds only in-frame ones; the method was immunoSEQ multiplex PCR. The sample comprises 650,000 to 800,000 clones, 80% to 90% of which are singletons, and roughly 0.25% rests with the top ten. The sequencing sample was made of peripheral blood. The receptor set was obtained from a woman under 30 with acute or convalescent COVID-19.

As concerns this clone: Other DNA sequences in the same sample also yield this CDR3. The J gene is TRBJ2-7, the V gene TRBV9, with a tentative D call TRBD2 (7 bases). CDR3 size: 14 residues. Germline assignment: CDR1 SGDLS and CDR2 YYNGEE. The V and J ends lost 0 bases and 2 bases respectively, with 9 bases between them. CDR3 residues: CASSVAGGTYEQYF. Written as DNA, the CDR3 is TGTGCCAGCAGCGTAGCGGGGGGCACCTACGAGCAGTACTTC.

This chain links TRBV4-1 with TRBJ2-1; 9 bases are a match to TRBD1. The junction had 6 bases not matched to a gene; V was cut back by 2 bases and J by 4 bases. The CDR3 loop spans 16 amino acids. Looked up from germline, CDR1 is MGHRA and CDR2 is YSYEKL. This chain's CDR3 is CASSQPGQGMYNEQFF. CDR3 DNA sequence: TGCGCCAGCAGCCAACCTGGACAGGGGATGTACAATGAGCAGTTCTTC.

CDR3 nucleotide sequence: TGTGCCAGCAGTCACGTGGGCGGGGGGATCACCGGGGAGCTGTTTTTT. Protein: CASSHVGGGITGELFF. The V gene is TRBV27, the J gene TRBJ2-2; 8 bases agree with TRBD2. Germline values: CDR1 MNHEY, CDR2 SMNVEV (reference sequence). The CDR3 covers 16 residues. V trimming: 5 bases; J trimming: 4 bases; junction bases outside the gene matches: 9.

This chain links TRBV27 with TRBJ1-3, with TRBD1 identical over 11 bases. This CDR3 contains 17 residues. Trimming at V came to 5 bases and at J to 1 base, leaving 7 bases not matched to a gene. Per the germline V gene, CDR1 is MNHEY and CDR2 is SMNVEV (reference sequence). The CDR3 nucleotides are TGTGCCAGCAGTCCTAGGACAGGGGGCCTGTCTGGAAACACCATATATTTT. It translates to CASSPRTGGLSGNTIYF.

The J gene is TRBJ2-3, the V gene TRBV30; 8 bases are a match to TRBD1. The germline gives CDR1 GTSNPN, CDR2 SVGIG (reference sequence). The CDR3 consists of 16 residues. J lost 4 bases, V lost 0 bases, and 9 bases had no gene match. The CDR3 DNA reads as TGTGCCTGGAGTGTATGGGTGACAGGGGTACCAGATACGCAGTATTTT. It is translated as CAWSVWVTGVPDTQYF.

V is TRBV19 and J is TRBJ1-4, with a possible D match to TRBD1 (5 bases). Per germline, CDR1 LNHDA and CDR2 SQIVND (reference sequence). V shed 7 bases and J shed 7 bases, with 22 bases lying between them. The CDR3 contains 16 residues. CDR3 in DNA: TGTGCCAGTACCACTCCAGGGCAGGGTTTGAGTGAAAAACTGTTTTTT. Translating it yields CASTTPGQGLSEKLFF.

V gene TRBV5-1 combines with J gene TRBJ1-1, with TRBD1 matching 9 bases. The length of the CDR3 is 17 residues. The germline V gene has CDR1 SGHRS and CDR2 YFSETQ. V lost 6 bases and J lost 3; bases outside the gene matches: 15. The CDR3 is CASTLRGQGLGDTEAFF. The DNA for the CDR3 is TGCGCCAGCACACTTCGTGGACAGGGGCTGGGGGACACTGAAGCTTTCTTT.

This clone is a singleton in its sample. The chain has TRBV6-6 and TRBJ1-1; unclear D gene. This CDR3 has 14 residues. V was trimmed by 7 bases and J by 1 base, leaving 13 bases between them. CDR1 is MNHNY and CDR2 is SVGAGI in the germline V gene (reference sequence). The CDR3 spells CASTKTTQNTEAFF. In nucleotides, the CDR3 is TGTGCCAGCACCAAAACTACACAGAACACTGAAGCTTTCTTT.

The chain links TRBV28 to TRBJ2-7; D is possibly TRBD1 (6 bases). The CDR3 spans 12 residues. The ends were cut back, 2 bases at V and 4 bases at J, with 6 bases in the middle. The germline CDR1 and CDR2 sequences are MDHEN and SYDVKM. In nucleotides, the CDR3 is TGTGCCAGCAGTTTAACAGGGTACGAGCAGTACTTC. It yields the protein CASSLTGYEQYF.

V and J are TRBV27 and TRBJ2-1, with TRBD1 matching over 9 bases. Germline-derived CDR1 and CDR2 are MNHEY and SMNVEV (reference sequence). This CDR3 has 17 amino acids. Unmatched junction bases numbered 18, after V lost 10 bases and J lost 5 bases. CDR3 protein: CATHKGRWTGDDNEQFF. CDR3 DNA: TGTGCCACCCACAAGGGGAGATGGACAGGGGACGACAATGAGCAGTTCTTC.

The chain combines TRBV5-5 with TRBJ2-1; no reliable D call. The CDR3 contains 13 residues. CDR1 and CDR2 from the germline V gene are SGHKS and YYEKEE (reference sequence). The germline V and J ends were trimmed by 2 bases and 6 bases, with 9 bases remaining between them. The CDR3 is CASSLFPSNEQFF. In DNA, the CDR3 is TGTGCCAGCAGCTTATTTCCTAGCAATGAGCAGTTCTTC.

The chain is built from TRBV11-2 and TRBJ2-1; TRBD2 matches at 7 bases. With V trimmed by 5 bases and J by 9 bases, 16 bases remained unmatched. The CDR3 spans 16 residues. CDR1 and CDR2 from the germline V gene are SGHAT and FQNNGV. The CDR3 DNA sequence: TGTGCCAGCAGCCAGCGAAGCCCGGGCGGGGGACCTGAGCAGTTCTTC. It is translated as CASSQRSPGGGPEQFF.

The genes are TRBV7-2 and TRBJ1-1; possible D gene TRBD1, 5 bases. The V end lost 4 bases, the J end lost 0 bases, and 9 bases lay between the germline ends. Germline V lookup: CDR1 SGHTA, CDR2 FQGNSA. This CDR3 is 14 amino acids long. The CDR3 DNA follows: TGTGCCAGCAGCTCAACAGGCATGAACACTGAAGCTTTCTTT. Translating gives CASSSTGMNTEAFF.

The J gene is TRBJ2-1, the V gene TRBV5-4; TRBD2 is a possible D gene (6 bases). V gave up 4 bases and J gave up 5 bases, with 13 bases separating them. This CDR3 spans 14 amino acids. CDR1 SGHNT and CDR2 YYREEE come from the germline V gene (reference sequence). CDR3 coding DNA: TGTGCCAGCAGCGAGGCAGGGAGGCACAATGAGCAGTTCTTC. This gives the protein CASSEAGRHNEQFF.

This clone showed up just a few times. The rearrangement uses TRBV27 and TRBJ1-2, with 10 bases that match TRBD1. This CDR3 comprises 16 residues. After removal of 6 bases from V and 6 bases from J, the junction contained 13 bases not matched to a gene. The germline V gene has CDR1 MNHEY and CDR2 SMNVEV (reference sequence). The CDR3 loop is CASSKIPGQGFDGYTF. The DNA for the CDR3 is TGTGCCAGCAGCAAAATCCCGGGACAGGGGTTCGATGGCTACACCTTC.

V usage is TRBV7-2 and J usage is TRBJ1-2; TRBD1 might be the D (5 bases). The CDR3 totals 13 residues. Germline V gene sequence: CDR1 SGHTA, CDR2 FQGNSA. Trimming took 4 bases from V and 0 from J, leaving 6 bases between them. CDR3 in DNA: TGTGCCAGCAGCTCGACAGCTAACTATGGCTACACCTTC. This translates into CASSSTANYGYTF.

V gene TRBV3-1 (or the pseudogene TRBV3-2) combines with J gene TRBJ1-1; D gene uncertain. Trimming cost V 1 base and J 2 bases, with 11 bases left between them. CDR3 length: 15 amino acids. CDR1 and CDR2 from the germline V gene are LGHDT and YNNKEL (reference sequence). The CDR3 nucleotides are TGTGCCAGCAGCCAAGGTGAGGGAGGAAACACTGAAGCTTTCTTT. This sequence encodes CASSQGEGGNTEAFF.